This TCR beta chain was obtained from a study of persistence of HIV-infected CD4 T cells (dated by TCRdb to between 2020 and 2021). The study in broad terms: The study isolated CMV- and HIV-1 Gag-responding CD4+ T cells from ART-treated individuals to examine antigen-driven clonal expansion of HIV-1-infected cells. In the cross-participant TCR cluster analysis, eight or nine participants were included for CMV and over five participants were included for Gag. Peripheral blood samples of up to roughly 200 mL were collected at multiple time points, except for two participants, who underwent leukapheresis at a single time point. Participants had been on suppressive ART for a median of around 8 years. TCRbeta sequencing assessed the clonality of all cells in each sorted population, while proviral sequencing assessed the clonality of infected cells.

The sample's treatment or condition label, decoded: suppressive antiretroviral therapy. Lysates of CMV-infected fibroblasts were used at 9 to 10 ug/mL for cell stimulation. Nonresponding CD40L-negative CD69-negative CD45RO-high memory CD4+ T cells were sorted as memory populations depleted of antigen-responding cells. Participants were HIV-1-infected adults who started suppressive ART during chronic infection. For at least 4 years, participants had undetectable plasma HIV-1 RNA, below 50 copies/mL. To be included, participants needed a CD4+ T cell count above 400 cells/uL and a positive CMV serology. Before stimulation, PBMCs were isolated using density centrifugation and then depleted of CD8+ T cells. Stimulation of CD8-depleted PBMCs was carried out for roughly 19 hours with anti-CD28/CD49d costimulation, CD40-blocking antibody and enfuvirtide, to prevent new infections. Sorting was done on either a Beckman Coulter MoFlo Legacy or an XDP sorter, and propidium iodide was used to exclude dead cells. Genomic DNA was extracted using the QIAamp DNA Mini Kit for samples with more than one million cells and using the Quick-DNA Microprep Kit for all other samples.

There are a few counts of this clone. It has no known antigen specificity. Per-base quality was not reported, and no clone a single base away is much larger than it. Deletion took 4 bases off V and 4 bases off J, with a span of 16 bases between the germline ends. From a lookup of the germline V gene, CDR1 and CDR2 are MDHEN and SYDVKM. CDR3 length: 15 amino acids, cysteine to phenylalanine. The retained sequence is limited to the CDR3, 45 bases, with the frame set at the first base. TCRbeta repertoires were sequenced from genomic DNA with the immunoSEQ hsTCRB assay version 4 in survey mode. For TCRbeta sequencing, genomic DNA was diluted to about 10 ng/uL, with up to 1 ug used per sample. In the paper's pipeline: TCRbeta data were analyzed in ImmunoSeq Analyzer 3.0, with diversity computed on productive nucleotide rearrangements. Using the Immunarch R package, lower-bound TCR diversity was estimated with the improved Chao index and clonality was estimated with the Gini coefficient. Different nucleotide rearrangements encoding the same CDR3beta amino acid sequence were treated as distinct clonotypes. TCRbeta sequences significantly enriched in antigen-responding cells relative to anti-CD3/anti-CD28-activated cells were identified by differential abundance analysis. TCRs were clustered by predicted peptide-MHC specificity with GLIPH2, both within individual participants and across merged participant data sets. In its TCRdb copy, this immuneACCESS table keeps in-frame sequences only and misses some clones. Where compared with another copy, unresolved V genes explain less than half of these, and the others have no known cause. For V, J and clone size, that table is used; D and trimming come from the DNA. This sample has tens of thousands of clones in its table, and more than 75% of those were observed once. The ten largest account for under 6.5% of the sample.

Study-wide findings and limitations: Degenerate expanded CDR3beta sequences were enriched in antigen-responding cells, suggesting convergent selection of CD4+ responses to CMV and Gag. Significantly lower TCRbeta richness was observed in CMV- and Gag-responding cells than in anti-CD3/anti-CD28-responding cells, and higher oligoclonality was observed in CMV-responding cells than in CD3/CD28-stimulated and Gag-responding cells. Few individuals were included in the study, and only a limited range of antigens was tested. Within the same sorted populations, how oligoclonal the TCRs were correlated with how oligoclonal the proviruses were. Bulk TCR analyses could not be restricted to the rare CMV-responding cells that actually carried HIV-1 proviruses.

The receptor chain draws on TRBV28 and TRBJ1-2, and TRBD1 may be the D gene, going by 5 matching bases. The material was CD4+ T cells sorted from PBMCs after 18-hour stimulation, obtained from a patient who received antiretroviral therapy. Interpreted using the paper, the cell subset or site label stands for: CD40L-CD69- CD45RO-high memory CD4 T cells not responding to CMV lysate. The clonotype comes from an adult woman with HIV who was CMV-seropositive. The nucleotide sequence is TGTGCCAGCAGTTCTTTCGGCAGGGACGCCTATGGCTACACCTTC. This yields the protein CASSSFGRDAYGYTF.